The 3 T cell receptor beta chains below come from one sample, sequenced in a study of breast tumors, draining lymph nodes, adjacent tissues. TCRdb passed the multiplex PCR reads through MiXCR, listing each CDR3 protein once. The sample holds some 250,000 distinct CDR3 sequences, less than 35% seen once. Axillary draining lymph nodes of breast cancer patients supplied the node samples. The sample was axillary lymph node tissue. The receptors shown here come from a female donor with breast cancer. Some clones in this sample may be carry-over from other donors' samples.

This clonotype has a count of ten or more. The chain is built from TRBV5-4 and TRBJ2-5; TRBD1 is a possible D gene (5 bases). This CDR3 is built from 17 residues. V lost 4 bases, J lost 5 bases, and 24 bases lay in between. Per the germline V gene, CDR1 is SGHNT and CDR2 is YYREEE (reference sequence). In DNA, the CDR3 is TGTGCCAGCAGCCCCGCCGGGCAGGGAAGCTTAGGGGAGACCCAGTACTTC. Its protein is CASSPAGQGSLGETQYF.

This clonotype was seen many times. The V and J genes are TRBV19 and TRBJ2-5, with D possibly matching TRBD2 (5 bases). CDR1 is LNHDA, CDR2 SQIVND, per germline (reference sequence). This CDR3 contains 13 residues. Trimming removed 5 bases at V and 0 bases at J, with 7 bases between. CDR3 sequence reads: CASSWRDQETQYF. The CDR3 bases are TGTGCCAGTAGTTGGCGGGACCAAGAGACCCAGTACTTC. Supplemented by reference TRBV19 and TRBJ2-5, the full variable domain reads DGGITQSPKYLFRKEGQNVTLSCEQNLNHDAMYWYRQDPGQGLRLIYYSQIVNDFQKGDIAEGYSVSREKKESFPLTVTSAQKNPTAFYLCASSWRDQETQYFGPGTRLLVL.

The V gene is TRBV6-1, the J gene TRBJ2-3; 8 bases agree with TRBD2. The J segment lost 4 bases and the V segment lost 4 bases, leaving 7 bases of the junction unmatched. The CDR3 contains 15 residues. Per germline, CDR1 MNHNS and CDR2 SASEGT. The CDR3 nucleotides read TGTGCCAGCAGTGCCGGGACTAGGGTTCCAGATACGCAGTATTTT. It codes for CASSAGTRVPDTQYF.